Sequencing of this TCR beta chain was carried out in a study of blood T cells in healthy people across ages. Across the whole study: Roughly one uniquely barcoded beta molecule per two T cells was captured.

CDR3 length: 15 residues. V was cut by 2 bases and J by 2 bases, with 12 bases left in between. Germline CDR1 and CDR2: MNHNY and SVGAGI (reference sequence). Next came a second PCR, run for about 6 to 12 cycles, which used a sample-barcoded 5' primer along with a J-beta primer mix. TCRdb processed the 5' RACE reads anew with MiXCR; each CDR3 protein has one entry. The repertoire has roughly 800,000 distinct CDR3 sequences, roughly 25% of them found once; the top ten carry 3% to 4%. This sample was shared with a second study, whose subject was T cells of mothers and their children. As reported in that work: Study donors consisted of a few healthy Caucasian mothers and their six children.

This TCR was sampled from a boy aged 5-17 years in good health. The rearrangement links TRBV6-6 to TRBJ2-5, with D perhaps TRBD1 or TRBD2 (5 bases each). Sequencing was carried out using blood. The CDR3 DNA reads as TGTGCCAGCAGTTACGGGGGACCCGTACAAGAGACCCAGTACTTC. Encoded protein: CASSYGGPVQETQYF.